This is a list of T cell receptor beta chains from one sample in a study of control samples from healthy donors and cancer patients. Generated by immunoSEQ multiplex PCR, the TCRdb table keeps only in-frame clones and is missing some. The data contain about 140,000 clones, approximately 88% of them singletons. Sequenced sample: blood. These receptors originate from a man under 40 in good health. CDR3s include the opening cysteine and the closing phenylalanine or tryptophan. The order of the fields is J gene, V gene, CDR3 length, clone size, D gene, CDR3 protein, CDR3 DNA. A D gene is named only where the DNA matches it firmly. Size tells how often a clone was seen (once, few, many) or the class of an expanded clone, and some rows leave it out.

J: TRBJ1-1; V: TRBV5-4; length: 15; size: few; D: TRBD1; CDR3: CASSLAFQGDTEAFF; DNA: TGTGCCAGCAGCTTGGCCTTCCAGGGGGACACTGAAGCTTTCTTT
J: TRBJ2-7; V: TRBV4-1; length: 15; size: NA; D: NA; CDR3: CASSQEGRGGYEQYF; DNA: TGCGCCAGCAGCCAAGAAGGCAGGGGGGGCTACGAGCAGTACTTC
J: TRBJ1-5; V: TRBV19; length: 15; size: NA; D: NA; CDR3: CASSIGGRSNQPQHF; DNA: TGTGCCAGTAGTATAGGGGGCAGAAGCAATCAGCCCCAGCATTTT
J: TRBJ2-7; V: TRBV7-2; length: 14; size: once; D: TRBD1; CDR3: CASSTQGALYEQYF; DNA: TGTGCCAGCAGCACACAGGGGGCCCTCTACGAGCAGTACTTC
J: TRBJ1-1; V: TRBV9; length: 16; size: NA; D: NA; CDR3: CASSEPLGSQNTEAFF; DNA: TGTGCCAGCAGCGAACCCTTGGGCAGCCAGAACACTGAAGCTTTCTTT
J: TRBJ2-1; V: TRBV7-2; length: 16; size: NA; D: NA; CDR3: CASSSLNGAPRDEQFF; DNA: TGTGCCAGCAGCAGTCTTAACGGGGCCCCTCGCGATGAGCAGTTCTTC
J: TRBJ2-7; V: TRBV5-1; length: 17; size: NA; D: NA; CDR3: CASSPLGLGRSGYEQYF; DNA: TGCGCCAGCAGCCCGCTTGGCCTGGGGCGATCTGGCTACGAGCAGTACTTC
J: TRBJ2-1; V: TRBV5-1; length: 14; size: NA; D: NA; CDR3: CASAKTGFSDEQFF; DNA: TGCGCCAGCGCAAAAACAGGGTTTTCGGATGAGCAGTTCTTC
J: TRBJ1-2; V: TRBV2; length: 14; size: NA; D: NA; CDR3: CASSEQGLSYGYTF; DNA: TGTGCCAGCAGTGAACAGGGGCTGAGCTATGGCTACACCTTC
J: TRBJ2-7; V: TRBV2; length: 13; size: NA; D: NA; CDR3: CASKVPGSDEQYF; DNA: TGTGCCAGCAAGGTTCCAGGGTCGGACGAGCAGTACTTC
J: TRBJ2-1; V: TRBV4-2; length: 15; size: NA; D: TRBD2; CDR3: CASSQGGLAGVEQFF; DNA: TGTGCCAGCAGCCAAGGGGGACTAGCGGGAGTTGAGCAGTTCTTC
J: TRBJ1-4; V: TRBV7-8; length: 17; size: once; D: NA; CDR3: CASSLVTGRGPNEKLFF; DNA: TGTGCCAGCAGCTTAGTCACGGGACGGGGCCCTAATGAAAAACTGTTTTTT
J: TRBJ2-7; V: TRBV6-5; length: 13; size: medium-sized; D: NA; CDR3: CASSFGADYEQYF; DNA: TGTGCCAGCAGTTTCGGGGCGGACTACGAGCAGTACTTC
J: TRBJ1-6; V: TRBV3-1/TRBV3-2; length: 15; size: NA; D: NA; CDR3: CASSSWDKYNSPLHF; DNA: TGTGCCAGCAGTTCGTGGGATAAGTATAATTCACCCCTCCACTTT
J: TRBJ1-1; V: TRBV18; length: 18; size: NA; D: TRBD1; CDR3: CASSPLPTGPWGNTEAFF; DNA: TGTGCCAGCTCACCACTACCGACAGGGCCCTGGGGGAACACTGAAGCTTTCTTT
J: TRBJ2-1; V: TRBV11-1; length: 13; size: once; D: NA; CDR3: CASSLALYNEQFF; DNA: TGTGCCAGCAGCTTAGCCCTCTATAATGAGCAGTTCTTC
J: TRBJ2-5; V: TRBV7-2; length: 15; size: NA; D: TRBD2; CDR3: CASRSAGGGGETQYF; DNA: TGTGCCAGCAGGTCCGCGGGGGGCGGGGGAGAGACCCAGTACTTC
J: TRBJ1-2; V: TRBV29-1; length: 13; size: NA; D: NA; CDR3: CSVESNDSYGYTF; DNA: TGCAGCGTTGAGTCCAACGACAGCTATGGCTACACCTTC
J: TRBJ2-7; V: TRBV27; length: 14; size: NA; D: NA; CDR3: CASGYTGGSYEQYF; DNA: TGTGCCAGCGGATACACAGGAGGAAGCTACGAGCAGTACTTC
J: TRBJ2-7; V: TRBV28; length: 15; size: once; D: NA; CDR3: CASSLQGRGSYEQYF; DNA: TGTGCCAGCAGTTTACAGGGGAGGGGTAGCTACGAGCAGTACTTC
J: TRBJ1-5; V: TRBV7-9; length: 14; size: NA; D: NA; CDR3: CASSFATGNQPQHF; DNA: TGTGCCAGCAGCTTTGCCACAGGGAATCAGCCCCAGCATTTT
J: TRBJ1-1; V: TRBV19; length: 16; size: NA; D: TRBD1; CDR3: CASSDETGALNTEAFF; DNA: TGTGCCAGTAGTGACGAGACAGGGGCCTTGAACACTGAAGCTTTCTTT
J: TRBJ1-2; V: TRBV14; length: 13; size: NA; D: NA; CDR3: CASSQDLDYGYTF; DNA: TGTGCCAGCAGCCAAGATCTCGACTATGGCTACACCTTC
J: TRBJ2-3; V: TRBV18; length: 13; size: NA; D: NA; CDR3: CASSPEGWDTQYF; DNA: TGTGCCAGCTCACCAGAGGGTTGGGATACGCAGTATTTT
J: TRBJ2-3; V: TRBV13; length: 13; size: NA; D: NA; CDR3: CASSPQSTDTQYF; DNA: TGTGCCAGCAGCCCCCAAAGCACAGATACGCAGTATTTT
J: TRBJ2-1; V: TRBV30; length: 16; size: NA; D: TRBD2; CDR3: CAWSDKGLAGYNEQFF; DNA: TGTGCCTGGAGTGACAAGGGACTAGCGGGTTACAATGAGCAGTTCTTC
J: TRBJ1-1; V: TRBV19; length: 15; size: NA; D: TRBD1; CDR3: CASSRRQGGNTEAFF; DNA: TGTGCCAGTAGTCGCCGACAGGGAGGAAACACTGAAGCTTTCTTT
J: TRBJ2-2; V: TRBV11-3; length: 14; size: NA; D: NA; CDR3: CASTGQMNTGELFF; DNA: TGTGCCAGCACCGGACAGATGAACACCGGGGAGCTGTTTTTT
J: TRBJ2-1; V: TRBV6-2/TRBV6-3; length: 18; size: NA; D: NA; CDR3: CASSYSILAVRQDNEQFF; DNA: TGTGCCAGCAGTTACTCGATTCTGGCGGTACGACAGGACAATGAGCAGTTCTTC